The next 15 T cell receptor beta chains were all read from a single sample in a study of shared clonotypes between healthy human individuals. The data were produced by immunoSEQ multiplex PCR, yet TCRdb's version contains in-frame clones alone and is incomplete. Of 760,000 or so clones listed, about 96% are singletons. Naive CD8 cells were CD45RO-negative, positively selected for CCR7, excluding terminally differentiated effector memory CD45RA+ cells. Source material: naive CD8+ T cells sorted from blood. The source is a man aged 25-45 years in good health.

This chain joins TRBV29-1 and TRBJ1-2; 7 nucleotides align to TRBD1. CDR1 SQVTM and CDR2 ANQGSEA come from the germline V gene. The CDR3 covers 14 residues. Losses at the gene ends were 4 bases for V and 3 bases for J; bases not matched to a gene: 8. CDR3 DNA sequence: TGCAGCGTTGTAGTAGGGGGCGTAGACTATGGCTACACCTTC. As protein: CSVVVGGVDYGYTF.

This chain joins TRBV9 and TRBJ1-2; D is undetermined. CDR1 is SGDLS, CDR2 YYNGEE, per germline. This CDR3 is 8 amino acids long. V dropped 4 bases and J dropped 12 bases, with 4 bases sitting between them. CDR3 DNA: TGTGCCAGCAGCCCAGACACCTTC. Translating gives CASSPDTF.

The chain carries TRBV28 and TRBJ2-5; 7 nucleotides line up with TRBD2. This CDR3 region has 16 residues. Looked up from germline, CDR1 is MDHEN and CDR2 is SYDVKM. V lost 6 bases, J lost 5 bases, and 15 bases stayed unmatched. The DNA for the CDR3 is TGTGCCAGCAGCTCCCCCCCGTCCCGGGAGGAGGAGACCCAGTACTTC. As protein: CASSSPPSREEETQYF.

This rearrangement joins TRBV6-6 to TRBJ1-2; 8 bases align to TRBD1. The germline V gene has CDR1 MNHNY and CDR2 SVGAGI (reference sequence). V shed 0 bases, J shed 2 bases, and the junction held 2 bases outside the gene matches. CDR3 size: 15 residues. The CDR3 loop reads CASSYSTGENYGYTF. For the CDR3, the DNA is TGTGCCAGCAGTTACTCGACAGGGGAGAACTATGGCTACACCTTC.

V is TRBV11-2 and J is TRBJ2-7; D possibly corresponds to TRBD2 (5 bases). There are 16 residues in the CDR3. Germline-derived CDR1 and CDR2 are SGHAT and FQNNGV. V was pared by 10 bases and J by 2 bases, with 24 bases between. CDR3 DNA sequence: TGTGCCACCCTAACCGACGGGGAAGTGGGAGCCTACGAGCAGTACTTC. As protein: CATLTDGEVGAYEQYF. The variable domain in full, completed from reference TRBV11-2 and TRBJ2-7, reads EAGVAQSPRYKIIEKRQSVAFWCNPISGHATLYWYQQILGQGPKLLIQFQNNGVVDDSQLPKDRFSAERLKGVDSTLKIQPAKLEDSAVYLCATLTDGEVGAYEQYFGPGTRLTVT.

A single count supports this clone. DNA for the CDR3: TGTGCCAGAAGGGCGGGACGTAGTGAGCAGTTCTTC. Its translation: CARRAGRSEQFF. J is TRBJ2-1 and V is TRBV11-3; possible D gene TRBD2, 6 bases. There are 12 residues in the CDR3. From germline, CDR1 is SGHNT and CDR2 YENEEA. Trimming shortened V by 9 bases and J by 9 bases, and 15 bases separated the two germline ends.

The V gene is TRBV25-1, the J gene TRBJ2-6; D assignment may be TRBD1 or TRBD2 (5 bases each). Per the germline V gene, CDR1 is MGHDK and CDR2 is SYGVNS. This CDR3 comprises 17 residues. Trimming removed 4 bases at V and 0 bases at J, with 13 bases between. The CDR3 DNA is TGTGCCAGCAGTGGACTACAGGAGAGCTCTGGGGCCAACGTCCTGACTTTC. This encodes CASSGLQESSGANVLTF.

This clone is a singleton in its sample. This chain connects TRBV29-1 to TRBJ1-1; 7 bases fit TRBD1. Germline V gene lookup returns CDR1 SQVTM and CDR2 ANQGSEA. The CDR3 spans 12 residues. Trimming removed 8 bases from V and 7 bases from J; junction bases left unmatched: 10. CDR3 sequence reads: CSMTGNALEAFF. The CDR3 DNA sequence: TGCAGCATGACAGGGAACGCCCTTGAAGCTTTCTTT. Full variable domain (rest looked up from reference TRBV29-1 and TRBJ1-1): SAVISQKPSRDICQRGTSLTIQCQVDSQVTMMFWYRQQPGQSLTLIATANQGSEATYESGFVIDKFPISRPNLTFSTLTVSNMSPEDSSIYLCSMTGNALEAFFGQGTRLTVV.

The rearrangement joins TRBV6-5 to TRBJ1-1; TRBD1 matches 8 bases. Germline assignment: CDR1 MNHEY and CDR2 SVGAGI. This CDR3 region has 14 residues. V lost 2 bases, J lost 3 bases, and 2 bases stayed unmatched. CDR3 nucleotides: TGTGCCAGCAGTTACCTGGACAGGGACACTGAAGCTTTCTTT. It translates to CASSYLDRDTEAFF.

The rearrangement links TRBV18 to TRBJ1-2; D is perhaps TRBD1 (6 bases). CDR1 is KGHSH, CDR2 LQKENI, per germline. The CDR3 runs to 16 residues. The V end was cut by 0 bases, the J end by 6 bases, with 17 bases between. The CDR3 loop reads CASSPPEVYRADGYTF. CDR3 nucleotide sequence: TGTGCCAGCTCACCACCGGAAGTGTACAGGGCAGATGGCTACACCTTC.

The chain employs TRBV29-1 and TRBJ1-2; maybe TRBD1 (6 bases). The germline CDR1 and CDR2 sequences are SQVTM and ANQGSEA. With 5 bases removed from V and 2 bases from J, the gap between germline ends came to 12 bases. CDR3 size: 13 residues. CDR3 DNA: TGCAGCGTTTACCACACAGGGAACTATGGCTACACCTTC. This sequence encodes CSVYHTGNYGYTF.

This chain links TRBV25-1 with TRBJ1-5, with D uncertain. Deletions cut 1 base from V and 6 bases from J, with 13 bases between. The germline V gene encodes CDR1 MGHDK and CDR2 SYGVNS. This CDR3 has 15 residues. CDR3 sequence: CASSESGSGVQPQHF. The DNA for the CDR3 is TGTGCCAGCAGTGAATCGGGGAGTGGTGTTCAGCCCCAGCATTTT.

The rearrangement joins TRBV9 to TRBJ2-1; TRBD2 matches 11 bases. This CDR3 has 15 amino acids. Germline CDR1 SGDLS, CDR2 YYNGEE. Trimming at V came to 6 bases and at J to 4 bases, leaving 6 bases not matched to a gene. CDR3 region: CASTTGTSGYNEQFF. The CDR3, as DNA: TGTGCCAGCACCACCGGGACTAGCGGATACAATGAGCAGTTCTTC.

The chain recombines TRBV4-1 with TRBJ2-7; D may be TRBD2 (8 bases). CDR1 is MGHRA, CDR2 YSYEKL, per germline. This CDR3 contains 18 residues. Trimming took off 0 bases at V and 4 bases at J, with 22 bases between the two ends. The DNA of the CDR3 is TGCGCCAGCAGCCAAGAACAATCCACGGGAGGGGGCGTATACGAGCAGTACTTC. This encodes CASSQEQSTGGGVYEQYF.

The V gene is TRBV10-1, the J gene TRBJ2-1; 8 nucleotides align to TRBD2. Trimming took 4 bases from V and 4 from J; bases not matched to a gene: 3. From germline, CDR1 is WNHNN and CDR2 SYGVQD (reference sequence). The CDR3 length is 14 residues. Written as DNA, the CDR3 is TGCGCCAGCAGTGGAGCGGGAGCTTACAATGAGCAGTTCTTC. It specifies CASSGAGAYNEQFF.